Listed here are 32 T cell receptor beta chains from one sample, sequenced in a study of OX40 agonist ivuxolimab in advanced cancers. Some clones are missing from TCRdb's copy, which holds only in-frame ones; the method was immunoSEQ multiplex PCR. This sample carries over 40,000 clones, around 88% of them seen once, and the ten largest clones take over 20%. The source was CD4+ or CD8+ T cells sorted from blood, collected in a trial of the OX40 agonist ivuxolimab. Receptor source: an adult with an advanced solid tumor such as melanoma, head and neck, liver or kidney cancer.

This chain links TRBV7-9 with TRBJ2-1; 9 bases are shared with TRBD1. Germline assignment: CDR1 SEHNR and CDR2 FQNEAQ (reference sequence). This CDR3 is 16 amino acids long. V was pared by 5 bases and J by 4 bases, with 9 bases of the junction left unmatched. CDR3 in amino acids: CASSAESGTGYNEQFF. CDR3 DNA: TGTGCCAGCAGCGCCGAATCCGGGACAGGGTACAATGAGCAGTTCTTC.

This clone was detected a few times. The J gene is TRBJ2-5, the V gene TRBV5-5, with D perhaps matching TRBD2 (5 bases). The CDR3 spans 14 residues. V lost 0 bases and J 3 bases, leaving 9 bases between the germline ends. CDR1 SGHKS and CDR2 YYEKEE come from the germline V gene (reference sequence). The CDR3 bases are TGTGCCAGCAGCTTGGAAGGGAGAGAAGAGACCCAGTACTTC. Its translation: CASSLEGREETQYF.

CDR3 bases: TGTGCCAGCAGTTCCTTGGGGATGCCCTCCTACGAGCAGTACTTC. This sequence encodes CASSSLGMPSYEQYF. The chain is built from TRBV28 and TRBJ2-7, with D uncertain. This CDR3 contains 15 residues. V was pared by 4 bases and J by 0 bases, with 13 bases between. From germline, CDR1 is MDHEN and CDR2 SYDVKM.

The chain combines TRBV9 with TRBJ2-2; D gene ambiguous. V dropped 3 bases and J dropped 4 bases, with 4 bases sitting between them. From germline, CDR1 is SGDLS and CDR2 YYNGEE. CDR3 length equals 12 residues. CDR3 nucleotide sequence: TGTGCCAGCAGCGGAGGCACCGGGGAGCTGTTTTTT. Its protein is CASSGGTGELFF.

The chain uses TRBV2 and TRBJ2-3; no definite D call. The CDR3 is made up of 13 amino acids. Germline CDR1 and CDR2: SNHLY and FYNNEI. V dropped 11 bases and J dropped 2 bases, with 14 bases sitting between them. The CDR3: CAGGELVTDTQYF. In nucleotides, the CDR3 is TGTGCCGGTGGGGAACTGGTCACAGATACGCAGTATTTT.

The CDR3 DNA reads as TGTGCCAGCTCACTAGGTTATAGCACAGATACGCAGTATTTT. It specifies CASSLGYSTDTQYF. This sequence joins TRBV5-8 and TRBJ2-3; tentative D call: TRBD2 (5 bases). Germline V gene data show CDR1 as SGHTS and CDR2 as YDEGEE. Trimming left V 7 bases short and J 0 bases short, with 12 bases between. This CDR3 is built from 14 residues.

This sequence joins TRBV19 and TRBJ2-5, with TRBD2 matching 7 bases. The CDR3 contains 13 residues. Germline values: CDR1 LNHDA, CDR2 SQIVND (reference sequence). Trimming took 5 bases from V and 11 from J; bases not matched to a gene: 11. CDR3 amino acids: CASSFGTAGEQYF. The CDR3 coding sequence is TGTGCCAGTAGTTTCGGGACTGCGGGAGAGCAGTACTTC.

V and J are TRBV7-9 and TRBJ1-2, with D unclear. Looked up from germline, CDR1 is SEHNR and CDR2 is FQNEAQ (reference sequence). Trimming pared 8 bases from V and 2 bases from J, leaving 9 bases between. The CDR3 contains 12 residues. CDR3 region: CASASLNYGYTF. In nucleotides, the CDR3 is TGTGCCAGCGCTAGCTTGAACTATGGCTACACCTTC.

The chain combines TRBV4-2 with TRBJ1-5, with D possibly TRBD1 on 6 matching bases. Looked up from germline, CDR1 is LGHNA and CDR2 is YNFKEQ. The V and J ends lost 2 bases and 2 bases respectively, with 7 bases between them. This CDR3 region has 14 residues. This chain's CDR3 is CASSQRGGNQPQHF. The CDR3 DNA reads TGTGCCAGCAGCCAAAGGGGGGGCAATCAGCCCCAGCATTTT.

The chain is built from TRBV27 and TRBJ2-1, with 8 positions matching TRBD2. The CDR3 consists of 14 residues. Trimming cost V 6 bases and J 4 bases; bases outside gene matches: 5. Per germline, CDR1 MNHEY and CDR2 SMNVEV (reference sequence). The chain's CDR3 is CASSLGGGYNEQFF. The CDR3 bases are TGTGCCAGCAGCCTCGGGGGGGGATACAATGAGCAGTTCTTC.

The V gene is TRBV28, the J gene TRBJ1-1; D possibly corresponds to TRBD1 (6 bases). This CDR3 is built from 13 residues. CDR1 is MDHEN and CDR2 is SYDVKM in the germline V gene. The V gene lost 4 bases and the J gene lost 3 bases, with 9 bases spanning the gap. This CDR3 reads CASSWTAHTEAFF. CDR3 DNA: TGTGCCAGCAGTTGGACAGCCCACACTGAAGCTTTCTTT.

This sequence joins TRBV5-1 and TRBJ1-1; D possibly corresponds to TRBD1 (5 bases). Germline-derived CDR1 and CDR2 are SGHRS and YFSETQ. This CDR3 has 17 residues. Trimming cost V 4 bases and J 0 bases, with 19 bases left between them. The CDR3 nucleotides are TGCGCCAGCAGCCCCGCAGGCAGGGTGGGCATGAACACTGAAGCTTTCTTT. Translation gives CASSPAGRVGMNTEAFF. The full variable domain, its missing parts supplied by reference TRBV5-1 and TRBJ1-1, is KAGVTQTPRYLIKTRGQQVTLSCSPISGHRSVSWYQQTPGQGLQFLFEYFSETQRNKGNFPGRFSGRQFSNSRSEMNVSTLELGDSALYLCASSPAGRVGMNTEAFFGQGTRLTVV.

This rearrangement joins TRBV5-4 to TRBJ2-1; maybe TRBD2 (5 bases). The CDR3 is 12 residues long. V lost 4 bases to trimming and J lost 8 bases, with 10 bases between them. Germline V CDR1 and CDR2: SGHNT, YYREEE (reference sequence). CDR3 coding DNA: TGTGCCAGCAGCACGCCTAGCTATGAGCAGTTCTTC. Translated: CASSTPSYEQFF.

The J gene is TRBJ2-7, the V gene TRBV7-9; 10 bases match TRBD1. The V gene's germline CDR1 is SEHNR and CDR2 FQNEAQ (reference sequence). CDR3 length: 15 amino acids. The J segment lost 5 bases and the V segment lost 3 bases, leaving 7 bases of the junction unmatched. The DNA for the CDR3 is TGTGCCAGCAGCTTGGGGACAGGGGTAAACAACGAGCAGTACTTC. Its translation: CASSLGTGVNNEQYF.

The table lists this clone with a few counts. The CDR3 region has the DNA TGTGCCAGCAGCCCAGAAGGCGCCACCTACGAGCAGTACTTC. Translating gives CASSPEGATYEQYF. This rearrangement joins TRBV7-9 to TRBJ2-7; D is undetermined. The CDR3 consists of 14 residues. Germline V lookup: CDR1 SEHNR, CDR2 FQNEAQ (reference sequence). V lost 5 bases and J lost 2, with 13 bases in between.

The chain uses TRBV15 and TRBJ2-3; 12 bases match TRBD1. The CDR3 covers 15 residues. The V and J ends lost 4 bases and 6 bases, in that order; junction bases with no gene match: 5. CDR1 is LNHNV, CDR2 YYDKDF, per germline (reference sequence). CDR3 in DNA: TGTGCCACCAGCAAGGGACAGGGGGCGCAGGATACGCAGTATTTT. Protein product: CATSKGQGAQDTQYF.

The chain has TRBV4-1 and TRBJ2-1; D uncertain. V lost 1 base and J lost 4, with 8 bases in between. The CDR3 consists of 14 residues. Germline V CDR1 and CDR2: MGHRA, YSYEKL. The CDR3 protein is CASSQVVNYNEQFF. The CDR3 DNA is TGCGCCAGCAGCCAAGTCGTTAATTACAATGAGCAGTTCTTC.

J is TRBJ2-1 and V is TRBV5-6, with no clear D. Germline V gene sequence: CDR1 SGHDT, CDR2 YYEEEE. CDR3 length equals 14 residues. V was shortened by 1 base and J by 11 bases, with 16 bases between the two germline ends. CDR3 DNA sequence: TGTGCCAGCAGCTTGAAAAACTTCCTACAGAAGCAGTTCTTC. It encodes CASSLKNFLQKQFF.

The rearrangement uses TRBV28 and TRBJ2-2; 7 bases are a match to TRBD2. The CDR3 length is 17 residues. J lost 3 bases, V lost 2 bases, and 9 bases had no gene match. Per the germline V gene, CDR1 is MDHEN and CDR2 is SYDVKM. The CDR3 loop is CASSLGGLYTYTGELFF. CDR3 sequence (DNA): TGTGCCAGCAGTTTAGGGGGACTATATACTTACACCGGGGAGCTGTTTTTT.

The V and J genes are TRBV25-1 and TRBJ2-1; weak D call: TRBD1 (5 bases). CDR1 is MGHDK, CDR2 SYGVNS, per germline. The CDR3 spans 14 residues. Trimming stripped 3 bases from V and 4 bases from J, with 10 bases between. The CDR3: CASSDFTGYNEQFF. CDR3 DNA: TGTGCCAGCAGTGACTTTACAGGTTACAATGAGCAGTTCTTC.

CDR3 nucleotides: TGTGCCACCCGAGCAGAAGCACAAGATACGCAGTATTTT. This translates into CATRAEAQDTQYF. The V gene is TRBV15, the J gene TRBJ2-3, with unresolved D. Trimming took 8 bases from V and 5 from J, leaving 14 bases between them. The CDR3 sequence is 13 residues long. Germline V CDR1 and CDR2: LNHNV, YYDKDF (reference sequence).

The genes are TRBV2 and TRBJ2-1; D may be TRBD2 (5 bases). The CDR3 has 12 amino acids. V was pared by 8 bases and J by 5 bases, with 10 bases between. Germline V CDR1 and CDR2: SNHLY, FYNNEI. CDR3 residues: CASVLGDNEQFF. CDR3 coding DNA: TGTGCCAGCGTCCTGGGAGACAATGAGCAGTTCTTC.

This chain joins TRBV7-8 and TRBJ2-1; TRBD2 matches 10 bases. The CDR3 runs to 15 residues. Germline V gene lookup returns CDR1 SGHVS and CDR2 FQNEAQ. Unmatched junction bases numbered 5, after V lost 5 bases and J lost 4 bases. For the CDR3, the DNA is TGTGCCAGCAGCATACGGACTAGCGGATACAATGAGCAGTTCTTC. Amino acid sequence: CASSIRTSGYNEQFF.

The CDR3 sequence is CATRLLLYNEQFF. For the CDR3, the DNA is TGTGCCACCAGACTTCTTCTCTACAATGAGCAGTTCTTC. The chain links TRBV15 to TRBJ2-1; D unclear. The CDR3 spans 13 residues. The V gene's germline CDR1 is LNHNV and CDR2 YYDKDF (reference sequence). With 6 bases removed from V and 3 bases from J, the gap between germline ends came to 9 bases.

This chain connects TRBV9 to TRBJ2-2, with a tentative D call TRBD2 (5 bases). The CDR3 extends over 12 amino acids. The V end was cut by 5 bases, the J end by 6 bases, with 8 bases between. Germline V gives CDR1 SGDLS, CDR2 YYNGEE. The CDR3 DNA reads as TGTGCCAGCAGTGCGGGTTCCGGGGAGCTGTTTTTT. This translates into CASSAGSGELFF.

The V gene is TRBV6-6, the J gene TRBJ1-1; possible D gene TRBD1, 5 bases. The germline V gene encodes CDR1 MNHNY and CDR2 SVGAGI (reference sequence). This CDR3 spans 15 amino acids. Trimming pared 0 bases from V and 1 base from J, leaving 9 bases between. CDR3 sequence: CASSYSRQPNTEAFF. The CDR3 bases are TGTGCCAGCAGTTACTCCCGACAGCCGAACACTGAAGCTTTCTTT.

This clone has a single count. This chain links TRBV7-2 with TRBJ1-2; 11 bases are shared with TRBD1. The V gene's germline CDR1 is SGHTA and CDR2 FQGNSA. V was pared by 5 bases and J by 8 bases, with 7 bases of the junction left unmatched. The CDR3 contains 14 residues. The CDR3 loop is CASSPGQGVGGYTF. The CDR3 DNA follows: TGTGCCAGCAGCCCGGGACAGGGGGTTGGCGGCTACACCTTC.

J is TRBJ1-3 and V is TRBV9; D is unclear. CDR1 and CDR2 from the germline V gene are SGDLS and YYNGEE. The CDR3 sequence is 15 residues long. Trimming removed 4 bases at V and 4 bases at J, with 15 bases between. CDR3 nucleotide sequence: TGTGCCAGCAGCTTCGGACGGCTTGGCGGAAACACCATATATTTT. Encoded protein: CASSFGRLGGNTIYF.

This chain connects TRBV10-1 to TRBJ2-2; 9 bases map to TRBD1. The length of the CDR3 is 13 residues. J was trimmed by 10 bases and V by 6 bases; bases with no gene match: 6. The germline V gene has CDR1 WNHNN and CDR2 SYGVQD (reference sequence). This CDR3 is CASRPGQGTELFF. As DNA, the CDR3 is TGCGCCAGCAGACCGGGACAGGGTACGGAGCTGTTTTTT.

The chain has TRBV7-9 and TRBJ1-1; D is perhaps TRBD1 (6 bases). V lost 3 bases, J lost 4 bases, and 9 bases lay in between. Germline V lookup: CDR1 SEHNR, CDR2 FQNEAQ (reference sequence). The CDR3 is 13 residues long. The CDR3 DNA reads TGTGCCAGCAGCTTCTCAGGGGTCACTGAAGCTTTCTTT. Encoded protein: CASSFSGVTEAFF.

The chain is built from TRBV28 and TRBJ1-4, with D possibly TRBD1 on 6 matching bases. Trimming left V 5 bases short and J 7 bases short, with 14 bases between. This CDR3 contains 14 residues. Per the germline V gene, CDR1 is MDHEN and CDR2 is SYDVKM. The CDR3 bases are TGTGCCAGCAGTAACCCAGGGGCGAGTGAAAAACTGTTTTTT. This gives the protein CASSNPGASEKLFF.

V and J are TRBV6-5 and TRBJ1-5, with no clear D. Germline V gene sequence: CDR1 MNHEY, CDR2 SVGAGI. Trimming pared 5 bases from V and 0 bases from J, leaving 5 bases between. CDR3 length equals 13 residues. The CDR3 DNA is TGTGCCAGCAGTCAATATAGCAATCAGCCCCAGCATTTT. Its protein is CASSQYSNQPQHF.